These 6 T cell receptor beta chains were all obtained from the same sample, sequenced in a study of blood T cell repertoires in COVID-19. Assay used: immunoSEQ multiplex PCR; TCRdb lists only in-frame clones, some missing. The sample lists 200,000 to 300,000 clones, 75% to 90% occurring once. Sequenced sample: peripheral blood. The source of these receptors is a man in his thirties or forties with active or convalescent COVID-19.

The chain recombines TRBV4-3 with TRBJ1-1; D not resolved. The CDR3 runs to 14 residues. CDR1 and CDR2 from the germline V gene are LGHNA and YSLEER. Trimming cost V 0 bases and J 0 bases, with 5 bases left between them. CDR3 in DNA: TGCGCCAGCAGCCAAGATTGGCTGAACACTGAAGCTTTCTTT. It translates to CASSQDWLNTEAFF.

The genes are TRBV6-5 and TRBJ2-7; possible D gene TRBD2, 6 bases. The CDR3 loop spans 14 amino acids. V dropped 2 bases and J dropped 3 bases, with 11 bases sitting between them. Per the germline V gene, CDR1 is MNHEY and CDR2 is SVGAGI. CDR3 in amino acids: CASSYQDGGYEQYF. CDR3 DNA: TGTGCCAGCAGTTACCAGGACGGGGGCTACGAGCAGTACTTC.

This clone appeared once. The rearrangement joins TRBV29-1 to TRBJ1-2; perhaps TRBD1 as D (6 bases). Germline lookup yields CDR1 SQVTM and CDR2 ANQGSEA. V shed 7 bases and J shed 0 bases, with 12 bases lying between them. There are 13 residues in the CDR3. DNA of the CDR3: TGCAGCGGAGGACAGACTCCTAACTATGGCTACACCTTC. Encoded protein: CSGGQTPNYGYTF.

The rearrangement links TRBV19 to TRBJ2-6, with 7 bases matching TRBD1. Germline CDR1 is LNHDA and CDR2 is SQIVND (reference sequence). This CDR3 is 16 amino acids long. The trim removed 5 bases at V and 4 bases at J, leaving 8 bases unmatched. DNA of the CDR3: TGTGCCAGTAGTGCGCCAAGGGGGCGGGGGGCCAACGTCCTGACTTTC. It encodes CASSAPRGRGANVLTF.

V gene TRBV10-1 combines with J gene TRBJ2-7, with 9 nucleotides matching TRBD1. Germline V lookup: CDR1 WNHNN, CDR2 SYGVQD (reference sequence). V lost 10 bases, J lost 5 bases, and 6 bases stayed unmatched. The CDR3 has 12 residues. The CDR3 spells CATGTGWNEQYF. The CDR3 DNA sequence: TGCGCCACCGGGACAGGGTGGAACGAGCAGTACTTC.

The chain uses TRBV19 and TRBJ2-5; 9 bases agree with TRBD2. V shed 6 bases, J shed 1 base, and the junction held 6 bases outside the gene matches. CDR1 and CDR2 from the germline V gene are LNHDA and SQIVND (reference sequence). This CDR3 contains 15 residues. CDR3 in DNA: TGTGCCAGTAGAGGGCTAGCGGGGACCCAAGAGACCCAGTACTTC. This encodes CASRGLAGTQETQYF.